This TCR beta chain was sequenced for a study of CD8+CD57+ T cells in acquired aplastic anemia (dated by TCRdb to the late 2010s). In the study overall: Extracted DNA from sorted CD4+ and CD8+ cells averaged approximately 3.4 ug, ranging from roughly 0.17 to 27.4 ug. A CD8+CD57+ expansion meant a frequency higher than the mean frequency seen in healthy subjects. General findings and caveats noted by the study authors: Although 25 to 30 CD8+ CDR3 sequences were shared by patients and controls, these sequences appeared highly expressed in patients and within the immunodominant clones of patients. No significant difference in CD8+ Simpson's diversity was found between patients and healthy controls (P=0.060).

Patients chosen for sequencing had shown expansion of CD8+CD57+ cells by flow cytometry. All patients had severe acquired aplastic anemia diagnosed by International Study of Aplastic Anemia and Agranulocytosis and Camitta criteria. No therapy had been received by the patients at the time of blood sampling. In the study, sorted CD4+ and CD8+ blood T cells from patients with severe aplastic anemia and from healthy subjects underwent deep sequencing of TCR repertoires. In the USA, patient enrollment took place under clinicaltrials.gov protocols 00001620, 01623167, 00001397, 00071045, 00081523 and 00961064. Ficoll-Paque density gradient centrifugation was used to isolate peripheral blood mononuclear cells. CD4+ and CD8+ T cells were sorted by FACS or magnetic beads before DNA extraction. Sequences SQVTM (CDR1) and ANQGSEA (CDR2) are obtained from the germline V gene. The CDR3 sequence holds 13 residues, the cysteine and phenylalanine included. The DNA shown is the 39-base CDR3, in frame from base 1. The V and J ends are trimmed by 5 bases and 6 bases, leaving 16 bases between them.

Genomic DNA served as template for TCR beta VDJ combination and CDR3 sequence profiling. An Illumina HiSeq 2000 was the platform used for TCR repertoire sequencing. In the original analysis: Repertoire assessment relied on Simpson's diversity index, CDR3 size and DJ length profiles, and TRBV/TRBJ rearrangement plots. Whichever DNA sequence was most abundant in the deep sequencing data was defined as the immunodominant clone. CDR3 amino acid sequences were screened for sharing across subjects and were compared with published repertoires and the VDJdb database. Starting from the raw public reads, TCRdb applied fastp trimming at Q25, assembled clones with MiXCR and retained in-frame beta chains. Under each unique CDR3 protein, matching rows form one entry showing the most common genes and DNA. The V and J calls follow TCRdb's processing rather than the paper's. This sample comprises about 160,000 distinct CDR3 sequences, 40% to 60% of them detected only once. The ten most abundant clones make up under 40% of the sample.

In this sample, this clonotype turned up many times. Its antigen is currently not known. Base qualities are not provided; no much larger clone lies one nucleotide away. The source of this sequence is a human donor with aplastic anemia. Sequenced material: sorted CD4+, CD8+, or CD8+CD57+ T cells (not recorded which) from PBMCs. This chain joins TRBV29-1 to TRBJ1-1; the D gene assignment is ambiguous. CDR3 reads: CSVPVGKVAEAFF. In nucleotide form, the sequence is TGCAGCGTTCCCGTCGGGAAGGTCGCTGAAGCTTTCTTT.